This TCR beta chain was captured in a study of siplizumab effects on memory and regulatory T cells. V was clipped by 3 bases and J by 3 bases, with 9 bases between them. The germline CDR1 and CDR2 sequences are PRHDT and FYEKMQ (reference sequence). CDR3 length equals 13 residues. Libraries were prepared by immunoSEQ multiplex PCR; TCRdb keeps only in-frame clonotypes and omits some of them. The table has approximately 94,000 clones, around 92% seen once. The sequencing input was CD4+ T cells sorted from blood. V and J are TRBV13 and TRBJ2-7; D not certain. The source is a human donor in good health. CDR3 loop: CASSFPNHYEQYF. CDR3 coding DNA: TGTGCCAGCAGCTTTCCTAACCACTACGAGCAGTACTTC.